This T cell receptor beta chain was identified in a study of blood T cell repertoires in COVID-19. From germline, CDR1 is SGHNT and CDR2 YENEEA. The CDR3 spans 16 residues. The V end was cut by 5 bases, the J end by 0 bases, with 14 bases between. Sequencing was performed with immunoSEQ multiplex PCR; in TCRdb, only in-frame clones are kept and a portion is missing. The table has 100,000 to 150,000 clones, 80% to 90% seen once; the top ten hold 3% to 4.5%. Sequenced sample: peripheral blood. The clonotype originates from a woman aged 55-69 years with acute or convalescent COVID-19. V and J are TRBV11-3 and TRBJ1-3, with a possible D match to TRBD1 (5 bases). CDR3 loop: CASSPGEGVSGNTIYF. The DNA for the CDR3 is TGTGCCAGCAGCCCGGGGGAAGGGGTCTCTGGAAACACCATATATTTT.